This T cell receptor (beta chain) emerged from a study of beta chain features in type 1 diabetes. A few counts support this clone. What was sequenced were expressed TCRB transcripts, since all of the isolated RNA had been reverse transcribed. The assay was immunoSEQ multiplex PCR, and TCRdb's table has in-frame clones only and misses some. The table lists fewer than 900,000 clones, 15% to 20% of them singletons. Each sorted fraction was over 95% pure. Sequenced input: naive CD4+ T cells from blood. This TCR derives from a woman aged 18-35 years in good health.

CDR3 region: CASSQDGEYLAVDEQFF. In DNA, the CDR3 is TGTGCCAGCAGCCAAGACGGGGAGTACCTGGCGGTCGATGAGCAGTTCTTC. This chain joins TRBV4-2 and TRBJ2-1, with a possible D match to TRBD2 (5 bases). The CDR3 is 17 amino acids. From germline, CDR1 is LGHNA and CDR2 YNFKEQ. Trimming shortened V by 0 bases and J by 8 bases, and 20 bases separated the two germline ends.